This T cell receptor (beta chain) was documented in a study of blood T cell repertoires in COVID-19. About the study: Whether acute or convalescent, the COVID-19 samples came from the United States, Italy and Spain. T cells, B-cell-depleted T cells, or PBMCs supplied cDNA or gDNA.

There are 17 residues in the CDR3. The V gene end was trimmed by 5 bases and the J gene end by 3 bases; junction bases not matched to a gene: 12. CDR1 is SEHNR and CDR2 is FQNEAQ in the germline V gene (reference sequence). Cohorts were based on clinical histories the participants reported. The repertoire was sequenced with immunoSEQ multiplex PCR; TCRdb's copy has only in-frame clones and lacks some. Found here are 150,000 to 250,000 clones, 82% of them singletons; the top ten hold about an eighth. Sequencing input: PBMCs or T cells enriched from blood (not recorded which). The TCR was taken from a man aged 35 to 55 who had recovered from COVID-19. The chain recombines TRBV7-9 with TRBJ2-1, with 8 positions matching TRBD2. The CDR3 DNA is TGTGCCAGCAGCCGCTCGAGCGGGAGACGAATCTACAATGAGCAGTTCTTC. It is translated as CASSRSSGRRIYNEQFF.